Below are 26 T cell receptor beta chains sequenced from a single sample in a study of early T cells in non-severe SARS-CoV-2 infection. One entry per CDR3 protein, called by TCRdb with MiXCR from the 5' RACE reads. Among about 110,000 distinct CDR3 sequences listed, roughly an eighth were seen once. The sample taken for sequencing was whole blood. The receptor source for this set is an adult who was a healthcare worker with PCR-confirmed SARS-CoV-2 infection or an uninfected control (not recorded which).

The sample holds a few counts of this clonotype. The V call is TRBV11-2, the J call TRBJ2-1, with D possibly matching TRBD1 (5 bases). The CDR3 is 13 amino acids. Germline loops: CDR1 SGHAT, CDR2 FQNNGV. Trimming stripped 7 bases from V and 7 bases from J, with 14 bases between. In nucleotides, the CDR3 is TGTGCCAGCACCCCATTTAGGGGAAATGAGCAGTTCTTC. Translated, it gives CASTPFRGNEQFF.

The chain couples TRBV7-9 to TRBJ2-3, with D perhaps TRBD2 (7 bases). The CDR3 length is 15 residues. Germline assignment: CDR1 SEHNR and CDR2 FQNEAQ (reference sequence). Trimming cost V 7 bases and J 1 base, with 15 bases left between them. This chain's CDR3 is CASTTGREGTDTQYF. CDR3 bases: TGTGCCAGCACCACAGGGAGGGAGGGCACAGATACGCAGTATTTT. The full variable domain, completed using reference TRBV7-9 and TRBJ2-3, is DTGVSQNPRHKITKRGQNVTFRCDPISEHNRLYWYRQTLGQGPEFLTYFQNEAQLEKSRLLSDRFSAERPKGSFSTLEIQRTEQGDSAMYLCASTTGREGTDTQYFGPGTRLTVL.

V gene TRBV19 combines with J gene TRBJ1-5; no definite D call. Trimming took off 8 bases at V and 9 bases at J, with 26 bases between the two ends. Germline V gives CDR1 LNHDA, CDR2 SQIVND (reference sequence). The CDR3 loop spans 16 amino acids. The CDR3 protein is CASLNLYGKVDRPQHF. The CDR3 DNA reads TGTGCCAGTCTGAACCTTTACGGGAAGGTAGATCGGCCCCAGCATTTT. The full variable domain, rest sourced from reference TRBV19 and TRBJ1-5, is DGGITQSPKYLFRKEGQNVTLSCEQNLNHDAMYWYRQDPGQGLRLIYYSQIVNDFQKGDIAEGYSVSREKKESFPLTVTSAQKNPTAFYLCASLNLYGKVDRPQHFGDGTRLSIL.

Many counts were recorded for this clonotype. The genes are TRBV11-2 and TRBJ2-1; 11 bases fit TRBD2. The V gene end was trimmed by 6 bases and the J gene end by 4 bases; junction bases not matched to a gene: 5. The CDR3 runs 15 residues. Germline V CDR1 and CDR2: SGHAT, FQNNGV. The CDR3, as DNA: TGTGCCAGCAGACATAGCGGGAGGGAGTACAATGAGCAGTTCTTC. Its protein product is CASRHSGREYNEQFF.

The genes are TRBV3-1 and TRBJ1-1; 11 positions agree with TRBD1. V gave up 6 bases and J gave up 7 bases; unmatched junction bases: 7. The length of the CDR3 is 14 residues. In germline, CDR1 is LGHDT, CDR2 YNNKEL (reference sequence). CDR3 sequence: CASRPGTGGNEAFF. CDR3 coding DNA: TGTGCCAGCAGACCCGGGACAGGGGGGAATGAAGCTTTCTTT.

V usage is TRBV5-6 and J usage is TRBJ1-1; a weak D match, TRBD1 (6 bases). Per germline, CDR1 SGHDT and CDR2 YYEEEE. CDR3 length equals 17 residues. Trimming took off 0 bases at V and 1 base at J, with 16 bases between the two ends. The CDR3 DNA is TGTGCCAGCAGCTTGGCCTACGGGGGCCCCCCGAACACTGAAGCTTTCTTT. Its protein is CASSLAYGGPPNTEAFF.

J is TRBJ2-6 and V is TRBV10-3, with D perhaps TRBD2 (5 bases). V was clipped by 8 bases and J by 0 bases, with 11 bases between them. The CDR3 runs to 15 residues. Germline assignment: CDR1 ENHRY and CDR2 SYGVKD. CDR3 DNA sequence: TGTGCCATCTCAACGGGATACTCTGGGGCCAACGTCCTGACTTTC. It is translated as CAISTGYSGANVLTF.

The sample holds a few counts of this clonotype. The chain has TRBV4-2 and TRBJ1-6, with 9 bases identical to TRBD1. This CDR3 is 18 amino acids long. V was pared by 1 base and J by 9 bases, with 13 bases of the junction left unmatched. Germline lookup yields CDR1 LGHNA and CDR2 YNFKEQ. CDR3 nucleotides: TGTGCCAGCAGCCAAGTCGGCCCCAGGACAGGGGATTTTTCACCCCTCCACTTT. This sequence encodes CASSQVGPRTGDFSPLHF.

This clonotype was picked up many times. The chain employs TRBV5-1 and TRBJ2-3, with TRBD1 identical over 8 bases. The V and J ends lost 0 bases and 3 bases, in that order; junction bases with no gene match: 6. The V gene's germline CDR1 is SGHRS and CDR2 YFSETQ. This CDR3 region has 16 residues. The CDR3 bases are TGCGCCAGCAGCTTGGGCCGCGGGACAGGTACAGATACGCAGTATTTT. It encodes CASSLGRGTGTDTQYF.

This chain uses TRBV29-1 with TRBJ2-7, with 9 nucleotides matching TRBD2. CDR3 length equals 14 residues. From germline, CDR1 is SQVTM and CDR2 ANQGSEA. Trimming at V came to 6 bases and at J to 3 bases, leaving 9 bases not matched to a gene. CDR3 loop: CSVGGGRELYEQYF. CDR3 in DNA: TGCAGCGTGGGTGGCGGGAGGGAACTCTACGAGCAGTACTTC.

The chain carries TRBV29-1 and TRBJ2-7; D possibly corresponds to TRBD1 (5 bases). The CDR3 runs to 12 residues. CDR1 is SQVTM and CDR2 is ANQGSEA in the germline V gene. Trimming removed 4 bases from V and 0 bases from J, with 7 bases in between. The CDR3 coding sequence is TGCAGCGTTGCCAGGGACTCCTACGAGCAGTACTTC. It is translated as CSVARDSYEQYF.

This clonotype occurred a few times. CDR3 sequence: CASQANTEAFF. The CDR3 DNA sequence: TGTGCCAGTCAAGCGAACACTGAAGCTTTCTTT. The chain is built from TRBV19 and TRBJ1-1; D gene ambiguous. CDR3 length equals 11 residues. The ends were cut back, 8 bases at V and 1 base at J, with 5 bases in the middle. Per germline, CDR1 LNHDA and CDR2 SQIVND (reference sequence).

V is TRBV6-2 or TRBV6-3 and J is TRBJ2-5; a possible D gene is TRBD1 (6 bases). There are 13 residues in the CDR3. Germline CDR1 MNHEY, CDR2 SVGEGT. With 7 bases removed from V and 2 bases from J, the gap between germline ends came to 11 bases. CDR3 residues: CASTDSGQETQYF. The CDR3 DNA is TGTGCCAGCACGGACAGCGGTCAAGAGACCCAGTACTTC.

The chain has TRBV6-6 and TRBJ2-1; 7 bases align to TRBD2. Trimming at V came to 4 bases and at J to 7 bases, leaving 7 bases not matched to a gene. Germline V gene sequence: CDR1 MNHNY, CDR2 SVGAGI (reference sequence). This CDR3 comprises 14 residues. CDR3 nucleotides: TGTGCCAGCAGTTTGGGTTCTAGCGGAAATGAGCAGTTCTTC. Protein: CASSLGSSGNEQFF.

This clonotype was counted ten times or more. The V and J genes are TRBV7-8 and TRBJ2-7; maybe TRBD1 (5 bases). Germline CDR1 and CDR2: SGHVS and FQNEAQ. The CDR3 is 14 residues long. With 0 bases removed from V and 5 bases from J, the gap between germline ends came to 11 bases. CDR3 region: CASSLAQGLHEQYF. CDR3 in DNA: TGTGCCAGCAGCTTAGCGCAGGGTCTACACGAGCAGTACTTC.

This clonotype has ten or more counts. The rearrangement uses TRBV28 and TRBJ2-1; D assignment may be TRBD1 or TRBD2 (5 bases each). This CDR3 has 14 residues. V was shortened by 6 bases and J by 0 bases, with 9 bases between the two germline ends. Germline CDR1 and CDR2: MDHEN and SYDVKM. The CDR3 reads CASRGESSYNEQFF. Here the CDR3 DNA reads TGTGCCAGCAGGGGGGAAAGCTCCTACAATGAGCAGTTCTTC.

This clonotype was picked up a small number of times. The CDR3 DNA sequence: TGCGCCAGCAGTGGGGCGGGAGAACGGGAGCAGTTCTTC. This gives the protein CASSGAGEREQFF. The V call is TRBV10-1, the J call TRBJ2-1; 7 nucleotides line up with TRBD2. The V segment lost 4 bases and the J segment 10 bases; nucleotides outside the gene matches: 7. This CDR3 region has 13 residues. Germline V gene sequence: CDR1 WNHNN, CDR2 SYGVQD (reference sequence).

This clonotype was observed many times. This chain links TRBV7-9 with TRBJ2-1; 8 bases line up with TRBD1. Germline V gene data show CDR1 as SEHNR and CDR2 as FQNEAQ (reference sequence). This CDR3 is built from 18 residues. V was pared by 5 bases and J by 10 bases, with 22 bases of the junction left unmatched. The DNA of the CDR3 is TGTGCCAGCAGCCATCCGGGACAGGTAGTGGGTGGGGTCCGGGAGCAGTTCTTC. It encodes CASSHPGQVVGGVREQFF.

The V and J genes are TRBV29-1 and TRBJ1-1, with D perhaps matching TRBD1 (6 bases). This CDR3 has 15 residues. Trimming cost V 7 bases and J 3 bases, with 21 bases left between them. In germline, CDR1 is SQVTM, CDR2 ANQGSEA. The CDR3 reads CSACSLGTPDTEAFF. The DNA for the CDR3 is TGCAGCGCCTGTTCCCTCGGGACACCGGACACTGAAGCTTTCTTT. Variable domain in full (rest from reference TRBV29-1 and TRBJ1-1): SAVISQKPSRDICQRGTSLTIQCQVDSQVTMMFWYRQQPGQSLTLIATANQGSEATYESGFVIDKFPISRPNLTFSTLTVSNMSPEDSSIYLCSACSLGTPDTEAFFGQGTRLTVV.

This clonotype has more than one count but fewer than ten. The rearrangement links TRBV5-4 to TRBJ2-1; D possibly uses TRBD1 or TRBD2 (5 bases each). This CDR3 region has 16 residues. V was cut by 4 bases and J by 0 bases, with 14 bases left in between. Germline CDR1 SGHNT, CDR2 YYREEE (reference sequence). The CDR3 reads CASSPRGVSSYNEQFF. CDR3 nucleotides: TGTGCCAGCAGCCCTCGAGGGGTTAGCTCCTACAATGAGCAGTTCTTC.

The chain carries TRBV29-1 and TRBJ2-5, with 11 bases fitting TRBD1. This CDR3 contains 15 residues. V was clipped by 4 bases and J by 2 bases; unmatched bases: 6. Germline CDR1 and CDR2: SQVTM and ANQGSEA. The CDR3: CSVVGGQGAQETQYF. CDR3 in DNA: TGCAGCGTTGTTGGCGGACAGGGGGCACAAGAGACCCAGTACTTC.

This CDR3 is CAWVRGLVDYGYTF. The CDR3 bases are TGTGCCTGGGTCAGGGGGCTGGTCGACTATGGCTACACCTTC. The V call is TRBV30, the J call TRBJ1-2, with TRBD1 matching 8 bases. The ends lost 5 bases at V and 3 bases at J; junction bases unmatched: 8. The germline V gene has CDR1 GTSNPN and CDR2 SVGIG (reference sequence). The length of the CDR3 is 14 residues.

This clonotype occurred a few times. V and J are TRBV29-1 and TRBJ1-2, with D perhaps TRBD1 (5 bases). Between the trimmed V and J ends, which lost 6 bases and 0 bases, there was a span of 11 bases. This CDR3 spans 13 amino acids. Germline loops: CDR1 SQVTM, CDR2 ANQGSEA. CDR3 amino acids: CSVRGGSNYGYTF. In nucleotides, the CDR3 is TGCAGCGTCCGTGGGGGATCTAACTATGGCTACACCTTC.

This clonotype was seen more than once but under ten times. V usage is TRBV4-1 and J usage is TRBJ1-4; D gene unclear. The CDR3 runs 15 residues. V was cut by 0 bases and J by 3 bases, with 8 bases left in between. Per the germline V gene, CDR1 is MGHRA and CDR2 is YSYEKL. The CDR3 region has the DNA TGCGCCAGCAGCCAAGATGAAACGGCTAATGAAAAACTGTTTTTT. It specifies CASSQDETANEKLFF.

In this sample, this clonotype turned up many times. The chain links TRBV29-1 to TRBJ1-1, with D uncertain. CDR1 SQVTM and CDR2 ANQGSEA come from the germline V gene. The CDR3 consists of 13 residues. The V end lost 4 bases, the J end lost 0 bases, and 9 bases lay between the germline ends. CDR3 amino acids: CSVGGPMNTEAFF. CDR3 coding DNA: TGCAGCGTTGGTGGACCGATGAACACTGAAGCTTTCTTT.

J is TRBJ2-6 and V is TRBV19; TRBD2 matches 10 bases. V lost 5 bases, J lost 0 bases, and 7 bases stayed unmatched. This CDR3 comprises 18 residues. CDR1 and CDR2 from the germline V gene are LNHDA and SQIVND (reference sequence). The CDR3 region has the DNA TGTGCCAGTAGTCACAAACCTAGCGGGAGCTCTGGGGCCAACGTCCTGACTTTC. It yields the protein CASSHKPSGSSGANVLTF. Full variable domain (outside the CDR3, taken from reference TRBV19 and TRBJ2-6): DGGITQSPKYLFRKEGQNVTLSCEQNLNHDAMYWYRQDPGQGLRLIYYSQIVNDFQKGDIAEGYSVSREKKESFPLTVTSAQKNPTAFYLCASSHKPSGSSGANVLTFGAGSRLTVL.